Following are 7 T cell receptor beta chains from one sample sequenced in a study of T-cell memory formation after mild COVID-19. TCRdb re-called the 5' RACE reads with MiXCR, one entry per CDR3 protein. The table has hundreds of thousands of distinct CDR3 sequences, about 15% seen once. Sequencing input: PBMCs or a T cell subset sorted from them (not recorded which). Source of these receptors: a man between 18 and 29 years old who had mild COVID-19 (a few samples of this study predate the infection). Cell type and time point are not known.

The chain has TRBV10-3 and TRBJ2-6, with D tentatively TRBD2 (7 bases). V was pared by 3 bases and J by 2 bases, with 8 bases between. The CDR3 consists of 15 residues. Germline CDR1 ENHRY, CDR2 SYGVKD. The CDR3 sequence: CAISDGGPGANVLTF. In nucleotides, the CDR3 is TGTGCCATCAGTGACGGGGGGCCTGGGGCCAACGTCCTGACTTTC.

The chain uses TRBV5-4 and TRBJ2-3, with D perhaps assigned TRBD1 or TRBD2 (5 bases each). Germline V gene data show CDR1 as SGHNT and CDR2 as YYREEE (reference sequence). The CDR3 contains 13 residues. The germline V and J ends were trimmed by 7 bases and 0 bases, with 9 bases remaining between them. CDR3 DNA: TGTGCCAGCGACGGGGCTAGCACAGATACGCAGTATTTT. This translates into CASDGASTDTQYF.

The gene calls are TRBV5-1 and TRBJ2-5, with D unresolved. The CDR3 contains 13 residues. The germline V gene encodes CDR1 SGHRS and CDR2 YFSETQ. V was trimmed by 0 bases and J by 3 bases, leaving 6 bases between them. CDR3 region: CASSLASEETQYF. DNA of the CDR3: TGCGCCAGCAGCTTGGCCTCCGAAGAGACCCAGTACTTC.

This clonotype was picked up a small number of times. The chain couples TRBV7-9 to TRBJ2-7; 11 nucleotides align to TRBD1. The length of the CDR3 is 15 residues. The germline V gene encodes CDR1 SEHNR and CDR2 FQNEAQ (reference sequence). J lost 3 bases, V lost 5 bases, and 6 bases had no gene match. The CDR3 sequence is CASSPRDRGVYEQYF. CDR3 DNA sequence: TGTGCCAGCAGCCCCCGGGACAGGGGGGTCTACGAGCAGTACTTC. Full variable domain (missing parts from reference TRBV7-9 and TRBJ2-7): DTGVSQNPRHKITKRGQNVTFRCDPISEHNRLYWYRQTLGQGPEFLTYFQNEAQLEKSRLLSDRFSAERPKGSFSTLEIQRTEQGDSAMYLCASSPRDRGVYEQYFGPGTRLTVT.

The sample holds a few counts of this clonotype. The V gene is TRBV12-3 or TRBV12-4, the J gene TRBJ1-2; D gene uncertain. This CDR3 spans 16 amino acids. Trimming removed 4 bases from V and 2 bases from J, with 17 bases in between. CDR3 sequence: CASSWVGDYMNYGYTF. The CDR3 coding sequence is TGTGCCAGCAGTTGGGTTGGGGATTATATGAACTATGGCTACACCTTC.

About this clonotype itself: Compared with germline, one end of the junction differs, possibly owing to a read error. The chain uses TRBV6-5 and TRBJ2-7; 12 bases line up with TRBD2. CDR3 size: 13 residues. Germline lookup yields CDR1 MNHEY and CDR2 SVGAGI. This CDR3 is CASSRGLAGHRSF. The DNA for the CDR3 is TGTGCCAGCAGCCGCGGACTAGCGGGGCATCGTTCCTTC.

This clonotype appeared a few times. The J gene is TRBJ2-3, the V gene TRBV12-3 or TRBV12-4; D possibly corresponds to TRBD1 (5 bases). V gave up 2 bases and J gave up 3 bases, with 12 bases separating them. CDR3 size: 15 residues. CDR3 in amino acids: CASSLIRRETDTQYF. In nucleotides, the CDR3 is TGTGCCAGCAGTTTAATCCGCAGGGAAACAGATACGCAGTATTTT.